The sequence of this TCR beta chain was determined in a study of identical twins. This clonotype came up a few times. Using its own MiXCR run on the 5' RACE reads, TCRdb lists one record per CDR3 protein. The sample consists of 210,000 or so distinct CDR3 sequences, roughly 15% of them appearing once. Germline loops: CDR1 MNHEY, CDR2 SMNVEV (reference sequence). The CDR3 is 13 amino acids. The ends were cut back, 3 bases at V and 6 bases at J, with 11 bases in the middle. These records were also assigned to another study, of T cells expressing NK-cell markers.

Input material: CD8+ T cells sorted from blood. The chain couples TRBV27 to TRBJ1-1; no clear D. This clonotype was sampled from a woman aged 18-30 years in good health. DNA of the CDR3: TGTGCCAGCAGTTTTGGGCTGACTGCTGAAGCTTTCTTT. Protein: CASSFGLTAEAFF.